This TCR beta chain was sequenced during a study of lymphopenia after photon versus proton radiotherapy. Profiled with immunoSEQ multiplex PCR; TCRdb holds only in-frame clones, not every one. The sample has 65,000 to 70,000 clones; roughly 93% are singletons. To note about this clone: Its antigen remains unidentified.

Germline lookup yields CDR1 ENHRY and CDR2 SYGVKD. V lost 10 bases to trimming and J lost 5 bases, with 15 bases between them. This CDR3 comprises 14 residues. Study-wide findings and caveats: A bigger post-nadir fall in TCR diversity correlated inversely with survival time in deceased patients.

The sample here was peripheral blood, taken from a patient treated with photon-based radiotherapy. The V and J genes are TRBV10-3 and TRBJ1-6; no firm D call. This clonotype originated in a woman aged 70-85 years with pancreatic cancer. CDR3 residues: CATVPGSDNSPLHF. CDR3 DNA: TGTGCCACCGTCCCGGGGAGCGATAATTCACCCCTCCACTTT.